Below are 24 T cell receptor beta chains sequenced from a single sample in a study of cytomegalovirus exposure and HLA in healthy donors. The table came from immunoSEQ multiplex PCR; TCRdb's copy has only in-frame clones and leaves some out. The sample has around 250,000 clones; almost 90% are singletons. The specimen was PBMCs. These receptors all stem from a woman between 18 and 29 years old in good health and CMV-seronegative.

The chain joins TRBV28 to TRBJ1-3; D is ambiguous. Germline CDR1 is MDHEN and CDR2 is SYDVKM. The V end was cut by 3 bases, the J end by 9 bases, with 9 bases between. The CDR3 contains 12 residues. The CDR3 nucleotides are TGTGCCAGCAGTTTGGCCGGGGTCACCATATATTTT. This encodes CASSLAGVTIYF.

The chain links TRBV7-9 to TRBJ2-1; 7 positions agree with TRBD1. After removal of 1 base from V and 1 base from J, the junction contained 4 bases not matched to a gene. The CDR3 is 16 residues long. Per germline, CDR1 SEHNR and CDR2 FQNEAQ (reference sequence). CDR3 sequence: CASSLVGGSSYNEQFF. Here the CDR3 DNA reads TGTGCCAGCAGCTTAGTAGGGGGCAGTTCCTACAATGAGCAGTTCTTC.

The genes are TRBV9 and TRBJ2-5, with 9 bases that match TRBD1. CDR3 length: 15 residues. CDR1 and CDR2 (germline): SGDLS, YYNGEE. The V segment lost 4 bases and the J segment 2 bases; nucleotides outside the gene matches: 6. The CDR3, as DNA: TGTGCCAGCAGCATGGGACAGGGCTTTCAAGAGACCCAGTACTTC. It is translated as CASSMGQGFQETQYF.

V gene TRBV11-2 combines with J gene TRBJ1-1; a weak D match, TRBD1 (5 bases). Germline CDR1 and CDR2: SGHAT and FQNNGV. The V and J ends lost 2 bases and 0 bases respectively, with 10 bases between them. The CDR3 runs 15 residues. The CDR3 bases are TGTGCCAGCAGCTTACCCCAGGGAATGAACACTGAAGCTTTCTTT. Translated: CASSLPQGMNTEAFF.

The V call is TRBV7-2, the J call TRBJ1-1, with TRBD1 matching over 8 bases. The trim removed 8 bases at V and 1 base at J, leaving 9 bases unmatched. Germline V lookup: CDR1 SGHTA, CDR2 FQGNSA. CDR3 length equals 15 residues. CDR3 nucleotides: TGTGCCAGCTCTATAAGGACAGGGTCGAACACTGAAGCTTTCTTT. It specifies CASSIRTGSNTEAFF.

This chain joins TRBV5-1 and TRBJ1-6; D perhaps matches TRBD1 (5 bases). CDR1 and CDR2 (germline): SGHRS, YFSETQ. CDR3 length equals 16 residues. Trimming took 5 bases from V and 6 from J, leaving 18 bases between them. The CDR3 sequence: CASSFDSPEGNSPLHF. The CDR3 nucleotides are TGCGCCAGCAGTTTCGACAGTCCGGAGGGTAATTCACCCCTCCACTTT. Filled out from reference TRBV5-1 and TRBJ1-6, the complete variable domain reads KAGVTQTPRYLIKTRGQQVTLSCSPISGHRSVSWYQQTPGQGLQFLFEYFSETQRNKGNFPGRFSGRQFSNSRSEMNVSTLELGDSALYLCASSFDSPEGNSPLHFGNGTRLTVT.

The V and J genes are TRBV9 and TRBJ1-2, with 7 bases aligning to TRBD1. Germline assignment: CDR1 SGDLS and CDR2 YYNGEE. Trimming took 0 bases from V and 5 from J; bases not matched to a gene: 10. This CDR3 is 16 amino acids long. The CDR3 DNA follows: TGTGCCAGCAGCGTAGGGCGGGACAGCCCAAATTATGGCTACACCTTC. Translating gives CASSVGRDSPNYGYTF.

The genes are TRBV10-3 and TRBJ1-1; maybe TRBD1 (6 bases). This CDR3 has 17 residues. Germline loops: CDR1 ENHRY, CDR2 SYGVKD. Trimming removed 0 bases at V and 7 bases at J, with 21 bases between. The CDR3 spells CAISESSTPGGGREAFF. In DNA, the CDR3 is TGTGCCATCAGTGAGTCTTCGACACCTGGCGGGGGGCGTGAAGCTTTCTTT.

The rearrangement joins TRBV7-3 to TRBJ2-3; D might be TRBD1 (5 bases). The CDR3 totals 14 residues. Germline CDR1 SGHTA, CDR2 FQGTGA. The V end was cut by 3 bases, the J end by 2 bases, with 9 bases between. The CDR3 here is CASSFSDITDTQYF. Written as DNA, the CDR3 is TGTGCCAGCAGCTTTTCGGACATCACAGATACGCAGTATTTT.

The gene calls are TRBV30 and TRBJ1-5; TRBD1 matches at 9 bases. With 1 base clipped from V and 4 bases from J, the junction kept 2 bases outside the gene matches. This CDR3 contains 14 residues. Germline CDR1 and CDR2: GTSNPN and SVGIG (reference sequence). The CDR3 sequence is CAWSDGQGNQPQHF. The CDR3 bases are TGTGCCTGGAGTGACGGACAGGGGAATCAGCCCCAGCATTTT.

CDR3: CASSSLLQADTQYF. The CDR3 DNA reads as TGTGCCAGCAGTTCCCTACTCCAGGCGGATACGCAGTATTTT. The V and J genes are TRBV27 and TRBJ2-3; D is unclear. The CDR3 covers 14 residues. V lost 4 bases to trimming and J lost 6 bases, with 14 bases between them. The germline CDR1 and CDR2 sequences are MNHEY and SMNVEV (reference sequence).

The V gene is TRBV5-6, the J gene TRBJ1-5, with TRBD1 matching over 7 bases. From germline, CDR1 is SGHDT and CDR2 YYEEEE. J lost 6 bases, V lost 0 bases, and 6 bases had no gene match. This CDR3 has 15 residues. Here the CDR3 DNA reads TGTGCCAGCAGCTTGGGAGGGGGCGTGAGTCAGCCCCAGCATTTT. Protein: CASSLGGGVSQPQHF. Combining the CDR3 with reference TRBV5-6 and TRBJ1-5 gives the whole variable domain DAGVTQSPTHLIKTRGQQVTLRCSPKSGHDTVSWYQQALGQGPQFIFQYYEEEERQRGNFPDRFSGHQFPNYSSELNVNALLLGDSALYLCASSLGGGVSQPQHFGDGTRLSIL.

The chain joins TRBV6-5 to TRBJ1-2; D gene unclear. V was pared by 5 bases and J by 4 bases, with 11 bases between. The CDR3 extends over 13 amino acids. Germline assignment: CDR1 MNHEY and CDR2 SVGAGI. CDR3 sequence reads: CASSEASTYGYTF. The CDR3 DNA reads TGTGCCAGCAGTGAAGCGAGTACCTATGGCTACACCTTC.

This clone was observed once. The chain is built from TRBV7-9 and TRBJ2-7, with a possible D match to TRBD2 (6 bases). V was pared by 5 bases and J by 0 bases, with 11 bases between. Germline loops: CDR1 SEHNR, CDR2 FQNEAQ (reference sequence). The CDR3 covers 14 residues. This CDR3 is CASSPRERSYEQYF. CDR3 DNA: TGTGCCAGCAGCCCCCGGGAGCGCTCCTACGAGCAGTACTTC.

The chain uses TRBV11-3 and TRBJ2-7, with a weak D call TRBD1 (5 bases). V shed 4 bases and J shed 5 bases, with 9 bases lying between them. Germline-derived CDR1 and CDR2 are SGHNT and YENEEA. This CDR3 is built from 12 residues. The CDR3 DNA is TGTGCCAGCAGCTCCTACAGGAACGAGCAGTACGTC. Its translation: CASSSYRNEQYV.

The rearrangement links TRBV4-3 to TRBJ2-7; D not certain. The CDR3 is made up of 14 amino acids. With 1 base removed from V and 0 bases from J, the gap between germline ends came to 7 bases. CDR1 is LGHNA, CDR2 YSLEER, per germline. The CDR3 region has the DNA TGCGCCAGCAGCCAAGGGGCCCTCTCCTACGAGCAGTACTTC. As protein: CASSQGALSYEQYF.

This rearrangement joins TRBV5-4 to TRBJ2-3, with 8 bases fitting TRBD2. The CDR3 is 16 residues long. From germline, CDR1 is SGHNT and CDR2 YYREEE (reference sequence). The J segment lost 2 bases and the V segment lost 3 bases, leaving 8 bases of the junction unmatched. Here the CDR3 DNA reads TGTGCCAGCAGCTCGCCCGGGGGGGAACTCACAGATACGCAGTATTTT. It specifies CASSSPGGELTDTQYF.

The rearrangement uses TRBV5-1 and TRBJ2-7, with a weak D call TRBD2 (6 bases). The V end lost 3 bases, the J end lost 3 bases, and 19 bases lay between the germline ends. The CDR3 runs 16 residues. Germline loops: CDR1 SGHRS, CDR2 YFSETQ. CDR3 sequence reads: CASSSAGRDYLYEQYF. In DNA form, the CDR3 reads TGCGCCAGCAGCTCCGCGGGGAGAGATTATCTCTACGAGCAGTACTTC.

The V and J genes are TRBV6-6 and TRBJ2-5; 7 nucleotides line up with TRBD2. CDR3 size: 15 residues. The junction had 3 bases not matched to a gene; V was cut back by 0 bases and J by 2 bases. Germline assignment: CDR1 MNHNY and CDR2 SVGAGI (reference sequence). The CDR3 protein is CASSYSRGVQETQYF. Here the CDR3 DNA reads TGTGCCAGCAGTTACTCCCGGGGGGTGCAAGAGACCCAGTACTTC.

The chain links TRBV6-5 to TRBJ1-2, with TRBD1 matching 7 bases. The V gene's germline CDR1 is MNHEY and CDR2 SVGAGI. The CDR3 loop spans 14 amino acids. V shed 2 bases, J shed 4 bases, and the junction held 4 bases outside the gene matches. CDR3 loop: CASSYAGTVYGYTF. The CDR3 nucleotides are TGTGCCAGCAGTTACGCCGGGACAGTCTATGGCTACACCTTC.

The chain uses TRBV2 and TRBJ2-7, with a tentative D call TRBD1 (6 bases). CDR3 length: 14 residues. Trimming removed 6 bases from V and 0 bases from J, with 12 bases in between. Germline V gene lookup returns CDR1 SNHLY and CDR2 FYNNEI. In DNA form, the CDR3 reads TGTGCCAGCAGCGGGCCAGGGGTCTCCTACGAGCAGTACTTC. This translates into CASSGPGVSYEQYF.

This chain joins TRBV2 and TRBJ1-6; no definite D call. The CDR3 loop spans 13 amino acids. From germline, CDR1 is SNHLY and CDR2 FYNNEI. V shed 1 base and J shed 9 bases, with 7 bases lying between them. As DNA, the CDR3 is TGTGCCAGCAGTGAAGAAGGGAGTTCACCCCTCCACTTT. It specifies CASSEEGSSPLHF.

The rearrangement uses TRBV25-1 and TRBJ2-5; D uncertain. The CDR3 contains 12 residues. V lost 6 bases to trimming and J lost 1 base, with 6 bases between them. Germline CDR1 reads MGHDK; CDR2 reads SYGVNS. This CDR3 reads CASSGFQETQYF. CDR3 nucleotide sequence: TGTGCCAGCAGCGGTTTCCAAGAGACCCAGTACTTC.

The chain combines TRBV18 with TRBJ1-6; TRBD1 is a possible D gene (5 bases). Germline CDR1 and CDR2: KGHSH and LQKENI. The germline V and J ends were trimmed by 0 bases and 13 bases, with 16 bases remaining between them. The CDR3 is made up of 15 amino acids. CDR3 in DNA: TGTGCCAGCTCACCACCGGGCCAGGGAGGGGTTCCCCTCCACTTT. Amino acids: CASSPPGQGGVPLHF.